This is a list of T cell receptor beta chains from one sample in a study of OX40 agonist ivuxolimab in advanced cancers. Only in-frame clones appear in the TCRdb table, and some are missing; sequencing was by immunoSEQ multiplex PCR. The sample shows about 76,000 clones, 85% to 90% of them seen only once. Specimen: CD4+ or CD8+ T cells sorted from blood, collected in a trial of the OX40 agonist ivuxolimab. These receptors all come from an adult with an advanced solid tumor such as melanoma, head and neck, liver or kidney cancer. Each CDR3 is given with its conserved first and last residue. The D gene is left open where the match is weak. Size values are once, few and many counts, or a class for expanded clones, and some rows have none.

J gene: TRBJ2-3
D gene: TRBD2
V gene: TRBV7-8
clone size: .
CDR3 protein: CAIRTLNSGTRTDTQYF
CDR3 DNA: TGTGCCATCCGCACTCTTAATAGCGGGACACGCACAGATACGCAGTATTTT

J gene: TRBJ2-2
D gene: .
V gene: TRBV6-1
clone size: .
CDR3 protein: CASIVDYTGELFF
CDR3 DNA: TGTGCCAGCATCGTGGACTACACCGGGGAGCTGTTTTTT

J gene: TRBJ2-7
D gene: TRBD2
V gene: TRBV27
clone size: .
CDR3 protein: CASSLTLAGGPGEQYF
CDR3 DNA: TGTGCCAGCAGCCTCACTTTGGCGGGAGGGCCGGGGGAGCAGTACTTC

J gene: TRBJ2-5
D gene: TRBD2
V gene: TRBV9
clone size: .
CDR3 protein: CASSVGLAGPGEGETQYF
CDR3 DNA: TGTGCCAGCAGCGTCGGGCTAGCGGGACCGGGGGAGGGGGAGACCCAGTACTTC

J gene: TRBJ2-1
D gene: TRBD2
V gene: TRBV19
clone size: .
CDR3 protein: CASSTSGSYNEQFF
CDR3 DNA: TGTGCCAGTAGTACTAGCGGTTCCTACAATGAGCAGTTCTTC

J gene: TRBJ1-4
D gene: .
V gene: TRBV30
clone size: .
CDR3 protein: CASSIAGTTNEKLFF
CDR3 DNA: TGTGCCAGTAGTATTGCCGGGACAACTAATGAAAAACTGTTTTTT

J gene: TRBJ1-5
D gene: TRBD1
V gene: TRBV6-6
clone size: once
CDR3 protein: CASSYLTGVPQPQHF
CDR3 DNA: TGTGCCAGCAGTTACTTGACAGGGGTCCCTCAGCCCCAGCATTTT

J gene: TRBJ1-4
D gene: .
V gene: TRBV6-5
clone size: .
CDR3 protein: CAIRGAVTEKLFF
CDR3 DNA: TGTGCCATCAGAGGGGCGGTTACCGAAAAACTGTTTTTT

J gene: TRBJ2-2
D gene: .
V gene: TRBV7-3
clone size: .
CDR3 protein: CASSKFQGRDGELFF
CDR3 DNA: TGTGCCAGCAGCAAATTCCAGGGGAGGGACGGGGAGCTGTTTTTT

J gene: TRBJ2-6
D gene: .
V gene: TRBV7-3
clone size: .
CDR3 protein: CASGFGDSGANVLTF
CDR3 DNA: TGTGCCAGCGGATTTGGGGACTCTGGGGCCAACGTCCTGACTTTC

J gene: TRBJ1-4
D gene: TRBD1
V gene: TRBV29-1
clone size: .
CDR3 protein: CSVGTANNEKLFF
CDR3 DNA: TGCAGCGTAGGGACAGCAAATAATGAAAAACTGTTTTTT

J gene: TRBJ2-7
D gene: .
V gene: TRBV7-9
clone size: .
CDR3 protein: CASGPVPYEQYF
CDR3 DNA: TGTGCCAGCGGTCCAGTCCCCTACGAGCAGTACTTC

J gene: TRBJ1-5
D gene: .
V gene: TRBV7-3
clone size: .
CDR3 protein: CASSLSQGQPQHF
CDR3 DNA: TGTGCCAGCAGCTTAAGCCAGGGCCAGCCCCAGCATTTT

J gene: TRBJ1-4
D gene: .
V gene: TRBV6-5
clone size: .
CDR3 protein: CASSKLPPGDEKLFF
CDR3 DNA: TGTGCCAGCAGTAAACTCCCCCCTGGGGATGAAAAACTGTTTTTT

J gene: TRBJ1-2
D gene: TRBD1
V gene: TRBV5-1
clone size: .
CDR3 protein: CASSLGQGFGHTF
CDR3 DNA: TGCGCCAGCAGCTTGGGACAGGGTTTTGGCCACACCTTC

J gene: TRBJ2-7
D gene: TRBD1
V gene: TRBV27
clone size: .
CDR3 protein: CASSFGRGYYEQYF
CDR3 DNA: TGTGCCAGCAGTTTCGGCAGGGGGTACTACGAGCAGTACTTC

J gene: TRBJ2-7
D gene: .
V gene: TRBV4-1
clone size: .
CDR3 protein: CASSQRDAPYEQYF
CDR3 DNA: TGCGCCAGCAGCCAACGGGACGCACCCTACGAGCAGTACTTC

J gene: TRBJ1-1
D gene: .
V gene: TRBV9
clone size: .
CDR3 protein: CASSVGGFSTEAFF
CDR3 DNA: TGTGCCAGCAGCGTAGGAGGGTTTAGCACTGAAGCTTTCTTT

J gene: TRBJ1-3
D gene: TRBD1
V gene: TRBV6-6
clone size: .
CDR3 protein: CASSYLTGPGNTIYF
CDR3 DNA: TGTGCCAGCAGTTACCTGACAGGGCCTGGAAACACCATATATTTT

J gene: TRBJ1-5
D gene: .
V gene: TRBV4-2
clone size: few
CDR3 protein: CASSQDRNQPQHF
CDR3 DNA: TGTGCCAGCAGCCAGGATCGTAATCAGCCCCAGCATTTT

J gene: TRBJ2-7
D gene: TRBD1
V gene: TRBV27
clone size: once
CDR3 protein: CASSHRGASYEQYF
CDR3 DNA: TGTGCCAGCAGCCACAGGGGCGCGTCCTACGAGCAGTACTTC

J gene: TRBJ2-3
D gene: .
V gene: TRBV7-9
clone size: once
CDR3 protein: CASSLVQGNTDTQYF
CDR3 DNA: TGTGCCAGCAGCTTAGTGCAGGGAAACACAGATACGCAGTATTTT

J gene: TRBJ2-7
D gene: TRBD2
V gene: TRBV19
clone size: .
CDR3 protein: CASRPSGTYEQYF
CDR3 DNA: TGTGCCAGTAGGCCTAGCGGGACCTACGAGCAGTACTTC

J gene: TRBJ2-1
D gene: TRBD2
V gene: TRBV5-8
clone size: .
CDR3 protein: CASSLSAGANSYNEQFF
CDR3 DNA: TGTGCCAGCAGCTTGTCGGCGGGAGCTAACTCCTACAATGAGCAGTTCTTC

J gene: TRBJ1-1
D gene: .
V gene: TRBV5-4
clone size: .
CDR3 protein: CASSPGLRTEAFF
CDR3 DNA: TGTGCCAGCAGCCCTGGTTTGCGGACTGAAGCTTTCTTT

J gene: TRBJ1-5
D gene: TRBD1
V gene: TRBV28
clone size: .
CDR3 protein: CASRIRARGRDSNQPQHF
CDR3 DNA: TGTGCCAGCAGAATTAGAGCCAGGGGGCGAGATAGCAATCAGCCCCAGCATTTT

J gene: TRBJ2-7
D gene: TRBD2
V gene: TRBV7-2
clone size: .
CDR3 protein: CASSFWTVGLAGEWGEQYF
CDR3 DNA: TGTGCCAGCAGCTTTTGGACAGTGGGACTAGCGGGAGAATGGGGCGAGCAGTACTTC

J gene: TRBJ2-1
D gene: .
V gene: TRBV7-6
clone size: .
CDR3 protein: CASSLGGEQFF
CDR3 DNA: TGTGCCAGCAGCTTAGGAGGTGAGCAGTTCTTC

J gene: TRBJ1-3
D gene: .
V gene: TRBV25-1
clone size: once
CDR3 protein: CASSALYGFLHTIYF
CDR3 DNA: TGTGCCAGCAGTGCCCTATACGGGTTTCTTCACACCATATATTTT

J gene: TRBJ2-7
D gene: TRBD2
V gene: TRBV19
clone size: .
CDR3 protein: CASSIGGGYYEQYF
CDR3 DNA: TGTGCCAGTAGTATCGGCGGGGGATACTACGAGCAGTACTTC

J gene: TRBJ2-7
D gene: TRBD2
V gene: TRBV5-1
clone size: once
CDR3 protein: CASSYGLAGYEQYF
CDR3 DNA: TGCGCCAGCAGCTATGGACTAGCGGGATATGAGCAGTACTTC

J gene: TRBJ2-7
D gene: TRBD1
V gene: TRBV28
clone size: .
CDR3 protein: CASSFSLDRGGPYEQYF
CDR3 DNA: TGTGCCAGCAGTTTTAGTCTGGACAGGGGTGGACCCTACGAGCAGTACTTC

J gene: TRBJ2-7
D gene: TRBD2
V gene: TRBV4-2
clone size: .
CDR3 protein: CASSQGPPSSGRTYEQYF
CDR3 DNA: TGTGCCAGCAGCCAAGGGCCCCCCTCTAGCGGGAGGACCTACGAGCAGTACTTC

J gene: TRBJ2-7
D gene: .
V gene: TRBV11-3
clone size: .
CDR3 protein: CASSFVGYEQYF
CDR3 DNA: TGTGCCAGCAGCTTCGTTGGCTACGAGCAGTACTTC

J gene: TRBJ1-1
D gene: .
V gene: TRBV19
clone size: .
CDR3 protein: CASSITGDTEAFF
CDR3 DNA: TGTGCCAGTAGTATCACAGGCGACACTGAAGCTTTCTTT

J gene: TRBJ2-3
D gene: .
V gene: TRBV19
clone size: .
CDR3 protein: CASSIQGRDTQYF
CDR3 DNA: TGTGCCAGTAGTATCCAGGGGAGAGATACGCAGTATTTT

J gene: TRBJ2-7
D gene: TRBD2
V gene: TRBV27
clone size: .
CDR3 protein: CASSYSGSSYEQYF
CDR3 DNA: TGTGCCAGCAGTTATAGCGGGAGCTCCTACGAGCAGTACTTC

J gene: TRBJ2-1
D gene: .
V gene: TRBV7-9
clone size: .
CDR3 protein: CASSWPRGNEQFF
CDR3 DNA: TGTGCCAGCAGCTGGCCAAGGGGCAATGAGCAGTTCTTC